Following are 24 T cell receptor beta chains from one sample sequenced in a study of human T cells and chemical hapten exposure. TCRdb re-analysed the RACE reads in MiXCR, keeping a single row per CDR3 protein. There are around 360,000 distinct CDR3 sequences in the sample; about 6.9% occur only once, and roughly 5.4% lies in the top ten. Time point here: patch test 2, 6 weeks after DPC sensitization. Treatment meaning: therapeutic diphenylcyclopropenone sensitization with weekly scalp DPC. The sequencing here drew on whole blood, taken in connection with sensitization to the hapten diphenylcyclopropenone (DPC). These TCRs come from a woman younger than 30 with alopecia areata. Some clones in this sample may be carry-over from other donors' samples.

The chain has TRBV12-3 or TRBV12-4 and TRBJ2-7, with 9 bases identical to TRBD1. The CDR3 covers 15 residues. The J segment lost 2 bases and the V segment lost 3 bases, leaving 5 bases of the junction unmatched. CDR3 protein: CASSFRQGVTYEQYF. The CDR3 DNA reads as TGTGCCAGCAGTTTCCGACAGGGGGTTACCTACGAGCAGTACTTC.

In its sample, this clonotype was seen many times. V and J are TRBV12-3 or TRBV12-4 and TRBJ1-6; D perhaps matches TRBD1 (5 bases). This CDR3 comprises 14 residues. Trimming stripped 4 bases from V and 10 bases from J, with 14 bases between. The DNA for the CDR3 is TGTGCCAGCAGTTCCGATAGCTGGGGGTCACCCCTCCACTTT. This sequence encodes CASSSDSWGSPLHF.

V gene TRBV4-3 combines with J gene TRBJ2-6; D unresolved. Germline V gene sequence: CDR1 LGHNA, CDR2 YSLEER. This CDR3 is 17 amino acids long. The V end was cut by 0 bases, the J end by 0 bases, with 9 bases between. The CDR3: CASSQDRRFSGANVLTF. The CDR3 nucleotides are TGCGCCAGCAGCCAAGATAGAAGGTTCTCTGGGGCCAACGTCCTGACTTTC.

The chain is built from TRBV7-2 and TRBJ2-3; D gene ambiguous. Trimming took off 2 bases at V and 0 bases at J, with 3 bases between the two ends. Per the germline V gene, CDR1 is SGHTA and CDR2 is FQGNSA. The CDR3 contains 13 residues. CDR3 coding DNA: TGTGCCAGCAGCTTACACAGCACAGATACGCAGTATTTT. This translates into CASSLHSTDTQYF.

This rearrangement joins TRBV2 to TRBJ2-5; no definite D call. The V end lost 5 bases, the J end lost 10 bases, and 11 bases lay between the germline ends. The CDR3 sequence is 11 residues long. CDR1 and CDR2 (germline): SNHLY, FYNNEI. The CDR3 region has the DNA TGTGCCAGCAGTTCATCAAAGGACCAGTACTTC. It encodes CASSSSKDQYF.

Here the CDR3 reads CASSLAGGMNTEAFF. As DNA, the CDR3 is TGTGCCAGCAGCTTGGCCGGTGGCATGAACACTGAAGCTTTCTTT. The chain has TRBV5-4 and TRBJ1-1; D gene unclear. The CDR3 runs 15 residues. Germline V CDR1 and CDR2: SGHNT, YYREEE (reference sequence). V lost 0 bases, J lost 0 bases, and 9 bases lay in between.

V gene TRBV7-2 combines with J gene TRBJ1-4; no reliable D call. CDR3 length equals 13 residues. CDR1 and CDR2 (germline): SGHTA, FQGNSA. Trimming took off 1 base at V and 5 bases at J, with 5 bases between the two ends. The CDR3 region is CASSLVGNEKLFF. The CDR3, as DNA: TGTGCCAGCAGCTTAGTAGGGAATGAAAAACTGTTTTTT.

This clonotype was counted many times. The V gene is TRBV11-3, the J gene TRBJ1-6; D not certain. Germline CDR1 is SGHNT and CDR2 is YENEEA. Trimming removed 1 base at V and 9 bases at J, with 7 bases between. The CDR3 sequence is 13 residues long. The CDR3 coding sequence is TGTGCCAGCAGCTTAGCCCGTGGTTCACCCCTCCACTTT. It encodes CASSLARGSPLHF.

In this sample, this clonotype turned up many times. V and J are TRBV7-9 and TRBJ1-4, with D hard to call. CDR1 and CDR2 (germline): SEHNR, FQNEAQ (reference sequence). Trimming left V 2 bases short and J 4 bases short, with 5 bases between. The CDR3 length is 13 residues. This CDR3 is CASSLMFNEKLFF. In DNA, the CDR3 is TGTGCCAGCAGCTTAATGTTTAATGAAAAACTGTTTTTT.

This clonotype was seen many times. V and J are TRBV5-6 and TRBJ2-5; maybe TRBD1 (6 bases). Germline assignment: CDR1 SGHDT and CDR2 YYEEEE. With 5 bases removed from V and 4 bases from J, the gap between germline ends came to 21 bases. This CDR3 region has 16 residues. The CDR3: CASRPSNRVSLETQYF. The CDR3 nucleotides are TGTGCCAGCAGGCCTAGTAACAGGGTTTCGTTAGAGACCCAGTACTTC.

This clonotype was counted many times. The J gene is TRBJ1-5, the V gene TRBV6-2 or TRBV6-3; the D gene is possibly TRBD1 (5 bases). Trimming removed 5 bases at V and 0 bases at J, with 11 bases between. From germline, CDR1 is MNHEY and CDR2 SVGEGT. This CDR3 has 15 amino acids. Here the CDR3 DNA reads TGTGCCAGCAGTGGAGGCAGGGCTAGCAATCAGCCCCAGCATTTT. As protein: CASSGGRASNQPQHF.

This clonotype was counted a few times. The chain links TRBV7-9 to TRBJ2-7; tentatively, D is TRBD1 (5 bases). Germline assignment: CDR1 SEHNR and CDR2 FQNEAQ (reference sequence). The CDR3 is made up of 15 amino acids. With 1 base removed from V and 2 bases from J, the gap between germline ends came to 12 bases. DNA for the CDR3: TGTGCCAGCAGCTTAGGTCAGGGAACGACCTACGAGCAGTACTTC. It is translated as CASSLGQGTTYEQYF.

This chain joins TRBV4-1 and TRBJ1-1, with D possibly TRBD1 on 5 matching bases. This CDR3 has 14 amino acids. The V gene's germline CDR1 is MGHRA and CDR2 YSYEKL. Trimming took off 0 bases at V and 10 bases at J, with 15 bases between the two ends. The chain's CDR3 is CASSQDSQGVTAFF. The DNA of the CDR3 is TGCGCCAGCAGCCAAGATTCTCAGGGCGTGACAGCTTTCTTT.

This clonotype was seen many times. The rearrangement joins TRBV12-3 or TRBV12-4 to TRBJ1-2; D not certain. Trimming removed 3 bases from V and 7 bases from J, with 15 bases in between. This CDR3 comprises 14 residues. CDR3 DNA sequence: TGTGCCAGCAGTTTTGGAGACGGGGATCGTGGCTACACCTTC. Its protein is CASSFGDGDRGYTF.

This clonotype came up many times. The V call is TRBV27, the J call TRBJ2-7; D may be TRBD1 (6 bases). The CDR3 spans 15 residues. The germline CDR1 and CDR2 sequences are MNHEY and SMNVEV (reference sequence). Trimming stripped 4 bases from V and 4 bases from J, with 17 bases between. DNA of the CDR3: TGTGCCAGCAGTTCCGCCCGGACAGCAGCGTACGAGCAGTACTTC. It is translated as CASSSARTAAYEQYF.

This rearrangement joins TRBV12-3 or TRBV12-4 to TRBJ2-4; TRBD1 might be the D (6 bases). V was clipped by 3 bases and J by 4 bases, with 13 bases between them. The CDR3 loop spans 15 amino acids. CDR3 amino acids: CASSFYRDTKNIQYF. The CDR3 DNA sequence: TGTGCCAGCAGTTTTTACCGGGACACAAAAAACATTCAGTACTTC.

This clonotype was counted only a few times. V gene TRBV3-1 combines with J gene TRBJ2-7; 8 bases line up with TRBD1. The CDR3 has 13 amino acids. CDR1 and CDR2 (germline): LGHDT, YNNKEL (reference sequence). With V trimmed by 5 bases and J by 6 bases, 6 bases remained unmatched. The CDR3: CASSSDRGSEQYF. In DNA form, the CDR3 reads TGTGCCAGCAGCTCTGACAGGGGCAGCGAGCAGTACTTC.

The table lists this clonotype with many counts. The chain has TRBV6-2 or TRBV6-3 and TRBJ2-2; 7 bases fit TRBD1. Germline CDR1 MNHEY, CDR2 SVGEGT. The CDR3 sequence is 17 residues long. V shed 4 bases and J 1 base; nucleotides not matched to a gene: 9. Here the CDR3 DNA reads TGTGCCAGCAGTTCAATTATCCGGGACAGGAACACCGGGGAGCTGTTTTTT. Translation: CASSSIIRDRNTGELFF.

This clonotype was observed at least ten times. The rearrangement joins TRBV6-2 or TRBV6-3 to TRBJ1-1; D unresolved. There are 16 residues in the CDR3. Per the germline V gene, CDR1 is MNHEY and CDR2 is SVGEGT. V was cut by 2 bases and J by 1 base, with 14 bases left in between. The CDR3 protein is CASSYPMGGANTEAFF. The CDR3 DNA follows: TGTGCCAGCAGTTACCCCATGGGAGGAGCGAACACTGAAGCTTTCTTT.

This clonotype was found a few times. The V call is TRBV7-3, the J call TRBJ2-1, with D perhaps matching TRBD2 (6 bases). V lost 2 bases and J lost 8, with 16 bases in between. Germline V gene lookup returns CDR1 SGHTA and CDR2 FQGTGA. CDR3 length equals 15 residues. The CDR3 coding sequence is TGTGCCAGCAGCTTAGCGACTAGTCCTCGTGATGAGCAGTTCTTC. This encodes CASSLATSPRDEQFF.

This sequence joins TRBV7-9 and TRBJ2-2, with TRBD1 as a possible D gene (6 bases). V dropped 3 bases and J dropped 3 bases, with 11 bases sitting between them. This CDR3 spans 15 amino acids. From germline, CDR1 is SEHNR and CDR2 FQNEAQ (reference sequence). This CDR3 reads CASSFNRADTGELFF. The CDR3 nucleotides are TGTGCCAGCAGCTTCAACAGGGCGGACACCGGGGAGCTGTTTTTT.

The CDR3 nucleotides read TGCGCCAGCAGCCAAGATCGTGCGGGGTACGAGCAGTACTTC. Its protein product is CASSQDRAGYEQYF. The chain couples TRBV4-3 to TRBJ2-7, with D tentatively TRBD2 (6 bases). The CDR3 runs 14 residues. V was clipped by 0 bases and J by 4 bases, with 10 bases between them. Germline CDR1 and CDR2: LGHNA and YSLEER.

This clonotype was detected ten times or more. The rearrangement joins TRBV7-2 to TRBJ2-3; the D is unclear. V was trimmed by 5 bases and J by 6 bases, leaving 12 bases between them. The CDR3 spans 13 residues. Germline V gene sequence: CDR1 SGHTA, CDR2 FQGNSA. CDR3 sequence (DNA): TGTGCCAGCAGCGGAGAGGTGGCGGATACGCAGTATTTT. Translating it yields CASSGEVADTQYF.

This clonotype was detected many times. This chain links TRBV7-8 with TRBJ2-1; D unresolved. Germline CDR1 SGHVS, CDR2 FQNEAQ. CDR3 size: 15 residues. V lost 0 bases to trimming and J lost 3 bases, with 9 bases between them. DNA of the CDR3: TGTGCCAGCAGCTTAGCGACTGCTGACTACAATGAGCAGTTCTTC. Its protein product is CASSLATADYNEQFF.